This entry lists 29 T cell receptor beta chains sequenced from one sample in a study of shared clonotypes between healthy human individuals. Naive CD8 populations comprised CD45RO-negative cells positively selected for CCR7, excluding terminally differentiated effector memory CD45RA+ cells. Sequencing was performed with immunoSEQ multiplex PCR; in TCRdb, only in-frame clones are kept and a portion is missing. The sample yields almost 700,000 clones, about 92% seen once. Sequenced material: naive CD8+ T cells sorted from blood. The receptors were gathered from a man between 25 and 39 years old in good health.

The chain employs TRBV11-2 and TRBJ1-1; D is unresolved. Trimming stripped 2 bases from V and 0 bases from J, with 10 bases between. The V gene's germline CDR1 is SGHAT and CDR2 FQNNGV. The CDR3 is 15 residues long. This CDR3 is CASSLTDQLNTEAFF. The CDR3 nucleotides are TGTGCCAGCAGCTTAACGGATCAACTGAACACTGAAGCTTTCTTT. Full variable domain (rest looked up from reference TRBV11-2 and TRBJ1-1): EAGVAQSPRYKIIEKRQSVAFWCNPISGHATLYWYQQILGQGPKLLIQFQNNGVVDDSQLPKDRFSAERLKGVDSTLKIQPAKLEDSAVYLCASSLTDQLNTEAFFGQGTRLTVV.

The CDR3 loop reads CASSLDGIYEQYF. Here the CDR3 DNA reads TGTGCCAGCAGCTTAGACGGAATCTACGAGCAGTACTTC. The chain carries TRBV7-9 and TRBJ2-7; D call uncertain. This CDR3 has 13 residues. Germline V CDR1 and CDR2: SEHNR, FQNEAQ (reference sequence). V dropped 1 base and J dropped 3 bases, with 7 bases sitting between them. Using reference TRBV7-9 and TRBJ2-7 for the parts outside the CDR3, the full variable domain is DTGVSQNPRHKITKRGQNVTFRCDPISEHNRLYWYRQTLGQGPEFLTYFQNEAQLEKSRLLSDRFSAERPKGSFSTLEIQRTEQGDSAMYLCASSLDGIYEQYFGPGTRLTVT.

This rearrangement joins TRBV25-1 to TRBJ2-1; 8 bases align to TRBD2. Trimming removed 4 bases from V and 3 bases from J; junction bases left unmatched: 8. Germline V gene sequence: CDR1 MGHDK, CDR2 SYGVNS. The CDR3 has 16 residues. CDR3 protein: CASSASAGVDYNEQFF. In nucleotides, the CDR3 is TGTGCCAGCAGTGCCTCAGCGGGAGTGGACTACAATGAGCAGTTCTTC.

The chain couples TRBV10-3 to TRBJ2-3, with 12 bases lining up with TRBD2. This CDR3 comprises 17 residues. Looked up from germline, CDR1 is ENHRY and CDR2 is SYGVKD. The trim removed 0 bases at V and 6 bases at J, leaving 7 bases unmatched. The CDR3 nucleotides read TGTGCCATCAGTGAGTCACGGACTAGCGGGAAGGGGGATACGCAGTATTTT. This sequence encodes CAISESRTSGKGDTQYF.

The chain links TRBV28 to TRBJ1-5; 7 nucleotides align to TRBD1. The CDR3 has 16 residues. The ends lost 4 bases at V and 2 bases at J; junction bases unmatched: 8. Germline V gene sequence: CDR1 MDHEN, CDR2 SYDVKM. The CDR3 sequence is CASSWLEGAGNQPQHF. In nucleotides, the CDR3 is TGTGCCAGCAGTTGGTTGGAGGGGGCAGGCAATCAGCCCCAGCATTTT.

This clone occurred once. CDR3 residues: CASSLLEKQETQYF. In DNA form, the CDR3 reads TGTGCCAGCAGCTTGTTAGAAAAACAAGAGACCCAGTACTTC. The rearrangement links TRBV7-2 to TRBJ2-5; D unclear. This CDR3 spans 14 amino acids. The germline V and J ends were trimmed by 3 bases and 2 bases, with 10 bases remaining between them. Germline V gene sequence: CDR1 SGHTA, CDR2 FQGNSA.

The V gene is TRBV7-6, the J gene TRBJ1-4; D is unclear. CDR3 length: 13 amino acids. Between the trimmed V and J ends, which lost 6 bases and 4 bases, there was a span of 9 bases. Germline assignment: CDR1 SGHVS and CDR2 FNYEAQ. For the CDR3, the DNA is TGTGCCAGCAGTCCCATTATTAATGAAAAACTGTTTTTT. It yields the protein CASSPIINEKLFF.

The chain employs TRBV21-1 and TRBJ2-7; the table calls TRBD1, which could not be checked here. TRBV21-1 counts as a pseudogene. The length of the CDR3 is 18 residues. CDR3 amino acids: CASSKVGSRAAHFYEQYF. CDR3 DNA: TGTGCCAGCAGCAAAGTCGGGTCCAGGGCCGCCCATTTCTACGAGCAGTACTTC.

This clone was recorded a few times. The genes are TRBV7-2 and TRBJ2-1; 10 positions match TRBD2. The germline V gene has CDR1 SGHTA and CDR2 FQGNSA. V lost 3 bases and J lost 3; bases outside the gene matches: 5. There are 16 residues in the CDR3. This CDR3 reads CASSFGAGGFYNEQFF. The CDR3 DNA is TGTGCCAGCAGCTTCGGAGCGGGAGGGTTCTACAATGAGCAGTTCTTC.

The rearrangement links TRBV6-6 to TRBJ1-5, with TRBD1 matching over 7 bases. This CDR3 spans 15 amino acids. With V trimmed by 2 bases and J by 3 bases, 4 bases remained unmatched. The germline CDR1 and CDR2 sequences are MNHNY and SVGAGI (reference sequence). The CDR3 bases are TGTGCCAGCAGTTACACACAGGGGTTCAATCAGCCCCAGCATTTT. It encodes CASSYTQGFNQPQHF.

V and J are TRBV7-7 and TRBJ2-5, with TRBD2 identical over 8 bases. The V gene's germline CDR1 is SSHAT and CDR2 FNYEAQ (reference sequence). The CDR3 runs to 15 residues. With V trimmed by 5 bases and J by 4 bases, 9 bases remained unmatched. CDR3 sequence (DNA): TGTGCCAGCAGCATAAGCGGGGGAACGGGAGAGACCCAGTACTTC. The encoded protein is CASSISGGTGETQYF.

This chain joins TRBV11-2 and TRBJ2-2; TRBD2 aligns across 7 bases. Germline V gene lookup returns CDR1 SGHAT and CDR2 FQNNGV. V shed 5 bases, J shed 0 bases, and the junction held 6 bases outside the gene matches. The CDR3 runs to 16 residues. Written as DNA, the CDR3 is TGTGCCAGCAGCCACCGGGACTACCCGAACACCGGGGAGCTGTTTTTT. This sequence encodes CASSHRDYPNTGELFF.

The CDR3 sequence is CASSLAIAGGPTDTQYF. The CDR3 region has the DNA TGCGCCAGCAGCTTGGCTATAGCGGGAGGGCCGACAGATACGCAGTATTTT. J is TRBJ2-3 and V is TRBV5-1; TRBD2 agrees at 11 bases. CDR3 length: 17 residues. With V trimmed by 0 bases and J by 3 bases, 6 bases remained unmatched. Germline CDR1 and CDR2: SGHRS and YFSETQ.

This sequence joins TRBV20-1 and TRBJ1-1; no clear D. Germline loops: CDR1 DFQATT, CDR2 SNEGSKA (reference sequence). Trimming left V 5 bases short and J 3 bases short, with 7 bases between. CDR3 length: 11 residues. DNA of the CDR3: TGCAGTGCTCGACGGGACACTGAAGCTTTCTTT. Protein: CSARRDTEAFF.

This clone was detected only a few times. The chain uses TRBV9 and TRBJ2-3; no reliable D call. This CDR3 is 13 amino acids long. Trimming cost V 4 bases and J 5 bases, with 11 bases left between them. Germline assignment: CDR1 SGDLS and CDR2 YYNGEE. CDR3 sequence reads: CASSPYDVDTQYF. The CDR3 coding sequence is TGTGCCAGCAGCCCCTATGATGTAGATACGCAGTATTTT. Full variable domain (rest looked up from reference TRBV9 and TRBJ2-3): DSGVTQTPKHLITATGQRVTLRCSPRSGDLSVYWYQQSLDQGLQFLIQYYNGEERAKGNILERFSAQQFPDLHSELNLSSLELGDSALYFCASSPYDVDTQYFGPGTRLTVL.

The genes are TRBV5-4 and TRBJ1-1; D unclear. The germline V gene encodes CDR1 SGHNT and CDR2 YYREEE (reference sequence). The CDR3 covers 16 residues. Trimming left V 1 base short and J 1 base short, with 14 bases between. CDR3 loop: CASSLFGNATNTEAFF. The CDR3 DNA reads as TGTGCCAGCAGCTTGTTCGGGAATGCCACGAACACTGAAGCTTTCTTT.

Note on this clone: With a much larger clone just one base away, this may be a read error. Within the sample, other DNA sequences also encode this same CDR3. The chain employs TRBV28 and TRBJ2-7; D uncertain. Germline assignment: CDR1 MDHEN and CDR2 SYDVKM. V was shortened by 2 bases and J by 3 bases, with 5 bases between the two germline ends. The CDR3 is 12 amino acids. The CDR3 reads CASSLVDYEQYF. The CDR3, as DNA: TGTGCCAGCAGTTTAGTCGACTACGAGCAGTACTTC. Combining the CDR3 with reference TRBV28 and TRBJ2-7 gives the whole variable domain DVKVTQSSRYLVKRTGEKVFLECVQDMDHENMFWYRQDPGLGLRLIYFSYDVKMKEKGDIPEGYSVSREKKERFSLILESASTNQTSMYLCASSLVDYEQYFGPGTRLTVT.

The V gene is TRBV30, the J gene TRBJ2-7, with a tentative D call TRBD1 (6 bases). V lost 4 bases, J lost 6 bases, and 19 bases lay in between. CDR3 length: 14 amino acids. Germline-derived CDR1 and CDR2 are GTSNPN and SVGIG (reference sequence). In DNA, the CDR3 is TGTGCCTGGATCTCAGGGGCAGGGGCCCTCGAGCAGTACTTC. It encodes CAWISGAGALEQYF. Filled out from reference TRBV30 and TRBJ2-7, the complete variable domain reads SQTIHQWPATLVQPVGSPLSLECTVEGTSNPNLYWYRQAAGRGLQLLFYSVGIGQISSEVPQNLSASRPQDRQFILSSKKLLLSDSGFYLCAWISGAGALEQYFGPGTRLTVT.

The CDR3 region is CASSLDRKGNQPQHF. The CDR3 DNA reads as TGTGCCAGCAGTCTAGACAGGAAAGGGAATCAGCCCCAGCATTTT. The chain combines TRBV27 with TRBJ1-5, with D possibly being TRBD1 (6 bases). Germline CDR1 is MNHEY and CDR2 is SMNVEV (reference sequence). The CDR3 totals 15 residues. Trimming removed 5 bases at V and 4 bases at J, with 15 bases between.

J is TRBJ1-1 and V is TRBV19; D is unclear. The germline gives CDR1 LNHDA, CDR2 SQIVND (reference sequence). CDR3 size: 18 residues. Trimming removed 7 bases at V and 3 bases at J, with 27 bases between. This CDR3 reads CASTVAGLSRWRDTEAFF. CDR3 bases: TGTGCCAGTACGGTTGCGGGTCTGAGTAGGTGGCGGGACACTGAAGCTTTCTTT.

V gene TRBV7-9 combines with J gene TRBJ1-1, with D possibly TRBD1 on 6 matching bases. V gave up 4 bases and J gave up 7 bases, with 10 bases separating them. The CDR3 sequence is 12 residues long. Germline lookup yields CDR1 SEHNR and CDR2 FQNEAQ (reference sequence). The CDR3 reads CASSSHRDEAFF. The CDR3 DNA follows: TGTGCCAGCAGCTCCCACAGGGATGAAGCTTTCTTT.

The chain recombines TRBV7-3 with TRBJ2-3; 8 bases align to TRBD2. CDR3 length: 17 amino acids. With V trimmed by 1 base and J by 2 bases, 8 bases remained unmatched. Germline V gene data show CDR1 as SGHTA and CDR2 as FQGTGA. The CDR3 sequence: CASSLSQRGTFTDTQYF. The CDR3 DNA reads as TGTGCCAGCAGCTTAAGTCAGCGGGGGACTTTCACAGATACGCAGTATTTT.

The chain links TRBV7-3 to TRBJ2-7; 11 bases map to TRBD1. The CDR3 spans 18 residues. J was trimmed by 5 bases and V by 2 bases; bases with no gene match: 14. Germline V gene sequence: CDR1 SGHTA, CDR2 FQGTGA. CDR3 sequence: CASSLVPTGTGGINEQYF. DNA for the CDR3: TGTGCCAGCAGCTTAGTACCTACGGGGACAGGGGGTATCAACGAGCAGTACTTC.

The J gene is TRBJ2-3, the V gene TRBV27; D assignment may be TRBD1 or TRBD2 (6 bases each). The germline V gene has CDR1 MNHEY and CDR2 SMNVEV (reference sequence). V lost 5 bases to trimming and J lost 12 bases, with 27 bases between them. This CDR3 has 16 residues. This CDR3 is CASSALGGTPPLDQYF. CDR3 coding DNA: TGTGCCAGCAGTGCCCTTGGCGGGACACCCCCTTTAGATCAGTATTTT.

V is TRBV15 and J is TRBJ2-1; 7 nucleotides align to TRBD1. V was pared by 4 bases and J by 6 bases, with 3 bases of the junction left unmatched. This CDR3 region has 13 residues. Per the germline V gene, CDR1 is LNHNV and CDR2 is YYDKDF (reference sequence). The CDR3 region has the DNA TGTGCCACCAGCAAGAGACAGGGCAATGAGCAGTTCTTC. Its translation: CATSKRQGNEQFF. Supplemented by reference TRBV15 and TRBJ2-1, the full variable domain reads DAMVIQNPRYQVTQFGKPVTLSCSQTLNHNVMYWYQQKSSQAPKLLFHYYDKDFNNEADTPDNFQSRRPNTSFCFLDIRSPGLGDTAMYLCATSKRQGNEQFFGPGTRLTVL.

The chain uses TRBV27 and TRBJ2-5; 9 nucleotides line up with TRBD1. Looked up from germline, CDR1 is MNHEY and CDR2 is SMNVEV (reference sequence). The CDR3 consists of 15 residues. V gave up 0 bases and J gave up 5 bases; unmatched junction bases: 4. The CDR3 nucleotides read TGTGCCAGCAGTTTATCCGGGACAGGGATTGAGACCCAGTACTTC. This encodes CASSLSGTGIETQYF.

CDR3 DNA sequence: TGTCTAGAGGGACGGGGGTTGTCAAACACAGATACGCAGTATTTT. It encodes CLEGRGLSNTDTQYF. The chain recombines TRBV6-5 with TRBJ2-3; D is possibly TRBD2 (6 bases). Germline lookup yields CDR1 MNHEY and CDR2 SVGAGI. The CDR3 loop spans 15 amino acids.

This rearrangement joins TRBV28 to TRBJ1-1; 8 bases are a match to TRBD1. The CDR3 spans 15 residues. The V and J ends lost 5 bases and 5 bases, in that order; junction bases with no gene match: 10. Germline lookup yields CDR1 MDHEN and CDR2 SYDVKM. CDR3 DNA: TGTGCCAGCAGTCCCTACAGGGGGTCGAGGACTGAAGCTTTCTTT. The encoded protein is CASSPYRGSRTEAFF.

The chain is built from TRBV28 and TRBJ2-1, with 14 positions matching TRBD2. CDR3 length equals 17 residues. CDR1 MDHEN and CDR2 SYDVKM come from the germline V gene. J gave up 5 bases and V 5 bases, and 8 bases lay outside the gene matches. The CDR3 reads CASSDGLAGGLNNEQFF. CDR3 DNA sequence: TGTGCCAGCAGTGACGGACTAGCGGGAGGCCTCAACAATGAGCAGTTCTTC.